This TCR beta chain was profiled in a study of blood T cells in healthy people across ages (dated by TCRdb to the mid-2010s). As for the study more broadly: In model experiments, template switching captured about one uniquely barcoded TCR beta cDNA molecule for every two T cells. Age-related changes in TCR beta repertoire diversity were measured in the study by deep sequencing normalized with unique cDNA molecular identifiers. Donors were grouped into four age groups: young (average roughly 15 years), middle-aged (39), aged (around 60) and long-lived (about 90). Donors of different ages were randomly distributed across sequencing lanes to avoid experimental bias. Two additional independent replicas of 1 million unique cDNA reads from the same blood draw were analyzed for two donors (one aged 18 to 30 and one aged 80 or older). Study-level results and caveats: Estimates of total diversity based on one million sequenced T cells were considered lower bounds and underestimates. As age increased, observed TCR beta diversity per million T cells dropped in a roughly linear way, and a significant reduction was already evident by age about 40. Bulk unsorted PBMC profiling prevented conclusive comparison of naive and antigen-experienced compartments. A strong correlation was found between observed TCR beta diversity and the percentage of naive T cells measured by flow cytometry. Because the CMV infection status of the donors was unknown, age-related changes in expanded clonotypes may potentially have been confounded. Compared with the aged group, the long-lived group had more naive CD4+ T cells, fewer expanded clones and increased TCR diversity, a pattern suggesting age selection.

The library was prepared using 5' RACE. The instrument was an Illumina HiSeq 2500. A second roughly 6 to 11 cycle PCR used a sample-barcoded 5' primer and a J-beta primer mix. Each TCR beta cDNA molecule received a unique molecular identifier from a template-switch 5' adaptor carrying 12 random nucleotides. Each sample yielded at least 3 million CDR3-containing paired-end reads. First-strand cDNA synthesis was performed from all RNA using the Mint cDNA synthesis kit, with priming by a TRBC-specific oligonucleotide. Following uracil-DNA glycosylase treatment, a first 18-cycle PCR with universal primers M1SS and BC2_uni_R was performed on all cDNA. In the paper's pipeline: For normalization, 1 million high-quality reads, each with a distinct molecular identifier, were randomly selected from each sample. Reads sharing molecular identifiers were discarded rather than binned into consensus sequences. MiTCR, run with a Q25 quality threshold and the strictest error-elimination algorithm, handled CDR3 identification, clonotype clustering and error correction. A nonparametric unseen species model with Euler transformation was used to estimate a lower bound on total TCR beta diversity. TCRdb applied fastp at Q25 and MiXCR to the public reads, then kept only in-frame beta chains. Every distinct CDR3 protein forms one entry, paired with its most common genes and DNA. What appears here as the V and J calls and clone size reflects TCRdb's work, not the paper's. Counted in this sample were more than 500,000 distinct CDR3 sequences; roughly 29% of them appeared once. Clones ranked in the top ten supply about 18% of the sample.

Donors were 30 to 45 systemically healthy Caucasian individuals from Russia aged about 6 to 100 years. Each donor gave roughly 11 milliliters of peripheral blood, drawn into EDTA-treated Vacutainer tubes. Ficoll-Paque density-gradient centrifugation was used to isolate PBMCs, with at least 7 million per sample. Trizol reagent was used to extract total RNA from the PBMCs, yielding at least 5.5 micrograms per sample. For every donor, flow cytometry on a PBMC aliquot measured the percentage of naive CD45RAhigh/CD27high T cells. V is pared back by 3 bases and J by 5 bases, with 16 bases lying between the germline termini. The germline V gene (reference sequence) sets CDR1 to MNHEY and CDR2 to SMNVEV. Spanning cysteine to phenylalanine, the CDR3 consists of 15 amino acids. Only the CDR3 DNA is retained, 45 bases long and in frame from the first base. As to this clonotype: The antigen it recognizes is unknown. Base qualities are not provided; no much larger clone lies one nucleotide away.

What was sequenced was blood. This sequence uses TRBV27 and TRBJ2-5; the D call is tentative, TRBD1 or TRBD2, as each matches 5 bases. The receptor was isolated from a woman between 70 and 85 years old in good health. The sequenced DNA is TGTGCCAGCAGTTTTCGAACGAGGGGACGGGAGACCCAGTACTTC. This yields the protein CASSFRTRGRETQYF.